Listed below are T cell receptor beta chains from one sample, sequenced in a study of vaccination effects on CD4 cells after COVID-19. Their target antigens are unknown. Here immunoSEQ multiplex PCR was the method, and the copy in TCRdb shows in-frame clones only, minus some. Of about 27,000 clones in the sample, about 83% were seen once. Sequences were derived from CD4+ T cells from PBMCs cultured with HCoV-NL63 spike peptides, sampled after COVID-19 vaccination. The receptors stem from a human donor who received a COVID-19 vaccine. Some clones in this sample may be carry-over from other donors' samples. The CDR3 runs from the conserved cysteine through the conserved F or W. D genes are given only for firm matches. Rows may omit the clone size; those that give it use once, few, many or a size class.

TRBV28	TRBJ1-2	.	.	CASSLSTGPINYGYTF
TRBV5-1	TRBJ1-2	.	.	CASSLGAANGYTF
TRBV18	TRBJ2-1	.	.	CASSPPQGYNEQFF
TRBV5-1	TRBJ2-3	.	TRBD1	CASSLGPRGRGIEADTQYF
TRBV7-2	TRBJ1-2	.	.	CASSVNPGPLGDGYTF
TRBV4-2	TRBJ1-3	.	.	CASSPREAGNTIYF
TRBV5-6	TRBJ1-2	once	.	CASSLVRSGYTF
TRBV6-1	TRBJ1-2	.	TRBD1	CASSEWGRGGGYTF
TRBV15	TRBJ1-2	few	TRBD1	CATSGPDRDREDYGYTF
TRBV12-3/TRBV12-4	TRBJ1-5	.	TRBD1	CASRLGQGATQHF
TRBV18	TRBJ2-1	.	.	CASSPRGLYNEQFF
TRBV7-3	TRBJ2-1	.	.	CASSLVADFYNEQFF
TRBV10-1	TRBJ2-1	.	TRBD2	CASSDPIAGAFEQFF
TRBV6-2/TRBV6-3	TRBJ2-2	.	TRBD2	CASSYRGLAGGTGELFF
TRBV28	TRBJ1-1	.	.	CASSLLWGMGTEAFF
TRBV7-3	TRBJ2-3	few	.	CASSLEGKSTDTQYF
TRBV28	TRBJ2-2	.	TRBD1	CASSDGTGARTGELFF
TRBV5-1	TRBJ2-7	.	.	CASSLEKIYEQYF
TRBV7-3	TRBJ2-5	.	.	CASANRTGRDGETQYF
TRBV7-4	TRBJ1-6	.	.	CASSLALWQGSPLHF
TRBV28	TRBJ1-6	.	.	CASSPPGTQLYVNNSPLHF
TRBV5-1	TRBJ2-6	.	.	CASSLGGPGANVLTF
TRBV2	TRBJ2-1	few	.	CASSEAGYNEQFF
TRBV28	TRBJ1-2	.	.	CASSLAGPPFYGYTF
TRBV4-1	TRBJ1-5	.	.	CASSRIQGSNQPQHF